This TCR beta chain was sequenced in a study of T cell responses to AZD1222 COVID-19 vaccine. The overall study: It was second doses at about 4 or about 12 weeks that were pooled. General study findings and limits: Nearly half of spike-specific TCRs reportedly go after variant regions that carry no mutations. Most donors were white British and more were female, and clonal diversity was possibly underestimated. No day 14 peak samples; only post-peak repertoires were characterized.

A note on this clone: Its target is not known.

Only in-frame clones appear in the TCRdb table, and some are missing; sequencing was by immunoSEQ multiplex PCR. The sample comprises some 150,000 clones, roughly 91% of which are singletons, and 1.5% to 2% rests with the top ten. The CDR3 extends over 13 amino acids. Germline V CDR1 and CDR2: SGDLS, YYNGEE. Trimming stripped 2 bases from V and 5 bases from J, with 11 bases between. V gene TRBV9 combines with J gene TRBJ2-7; D might be TRBD2 (6 bases). The sequencing used peripheral blood, collected on day 0 of AZD1222 vaccination. The source of this sequence is an adult in good health. The CDR3 region is CASSVLATNEQYF. The DNA for the CDR3 is TGTGCCAGCAGCGTTCTAGCGACCAACGAGCAGTACTTC.